A selection of T cell receptor beta chains follows, all from one sample in a study of blood T cell repertoires in COVID-19. The data were produced by immunoSEQ multiplex PCR, yet TCRdb's version contains in-frame clones alone and is incomplete. The sample lists fewer than 90,000 clones; roughly 90% were seen once. The sequencing sample was made of peripheral blood. Source of these receptors: a male donor with acute or convalescent COVID-19. The CDR3 runs from the conserved cysteine through the conserved F or W. The D gene is left open where the match is weak. For some rows the clone size is stated as once, few or many, or as a class when expanded; others skip it.

j_call: TRBJ1-2
cdr3_length: 11
clone_size: NA
v_call: TRBV20-1
d_call: NA
cdr3_aa: CSASAGSGYTF
cdr3_nt: TGCAGTGCTAGTGCGGGGAGCGGCTACACCTTC

j_call: TRBJ2-3
cdr3_length: 14
clone_size: once
v_call: TRBV19
d_call: NA
cdr3_aa: CASANRDTRDTQYF
cdr3_nt: TGTGCCAGCGCGAACAGGGATACGAGAGATACGCAGTATTTT

j_call: TRBJ2-7
cdr3_length: 19
clone_size: few
v_call: TRBV7-6
d_call: TRBD1
cdr3_aa: CASSPHGYRGDRVIYEQYF
cdr3_nt: TGTGCCAGCAGCCCACATGGGTACCGGGGGGACAGGGTAATCTACGAGCAGTACTTC

j_call: TRBJ1-1
cdr3_length: 14
clone_size: NA
v_call: TRBV6-5
d_call: NA
cdr3_aa: CASQIRGGYTEAFF
cdr3_nt: TGTGCCAGCCAAATCCGGGGGGGGTACACTGAAGCTTTCTTT

j_call: TRBJ2-7
cdr3_length: 12
clone_size: NA
v_call: TRBV10-3
d_call: TRBD1
cdr3_aa: CATRDRGDEQYF
cdr3_nt: TGTGCCACCCGGGACAGGGGAGACGAGCAGTACTTC

j_call: TRBJ2-2
cdr3_length: 19
clone_size: NA
v_call: TRBV5-4
d_call: TRBD2
cdr3_aa: CASSFALAGALANTGELFF
cdr3_nt: TGTGCCAGCAGCTTTGCTCTAGCGGGGGCCCTAGCGAACACCGGGGAGCTGTTTTTT

j_call: TRBJ1-5
cdr3_length: 10
clone_size: NA
v_call: TRBV7-9
d_call: NA
cdr3_aa: CASGEGPQHF
cdr3_nt: TGTGCCAGCGGAGAGGGGCCCCAGCATTTT

j_call: TRBJ1-2
cdr3_length: 15
clone_size: once
v_call: TRBV7-2
d_call: NA
cdr3_aa: CASSLRSAGHYGYTF
cdr3_nt: TGTGCCAGCAGCTTACGGTCGGCAGGGCACTATGGCTACACCTTC

j_call: TRBJ1-5
cdr3_length: 17
clone_size: NA
v_call: TRBV28
d_call: TRBD1
cdr3_aa: CASSFSRGPTGDQPQHF
cdr3_nt: TGTGCCAGCAGTTTTTCAAGGGGACCCACAGGGGATCAGCCCCAGCATTTT

j_call: TRBJ1-2
cdr3_length: 14
clone_size: NA
v_call: TRBV6-5
d_call: NA
cdr3_aa: CASNLSGGNYGYTF
cdr3_nt: TGTGCCAGCAACCTAAGCGGGGGGAACTATGGCTACACCTTC

j_call: TRBJ1-5
cdr3_length: 13
clone_size: NA
v_call: TRBV18
d_call: NA
cdr3_aa: CASSPGEDQPQHF
cdr3_nt: TGTGCCAGCTCACCAGGGGAGGATCAGCCCCAGCATTTT

j_call: TRBJ1-6
cdr3_length: 16
clone_size: NA
v_call: TRBV7-9
d_call: TRBD1
cdr3_aa: CASSLETGGGNSPLHF
cdr3_nt: TGTGCCAGCAGCTTAGAAACAGGGGGTGGTAATTCACCCCTCCACTTT

j_call: TRBJ2-6
cdr3_length: 16
clone_size: NA
v_call: TRBV5-6
d_call: NA
cdr3_aa: CASSSGERAGANVLTF
cdr3_nt: TGTGCCAGCAGCTCGGGCGAGAGGGCTGGGGCCAACGTCCTGACTTTC

j_call: TRBJ2-1
cdr3_length: 15
clone_size: NA
v_call: TRBV3-1/TRBV3-2
d_call: TRBD2
cdr3_aa: CASSQDPGLAYEQFF
cdr3_nt: TGTGCCAGCAGCCAAGATCCTGGACTAGCGTATGAGCAGTTCTTC

j_call: TRBJ2-3
cdr3_length: 15
clone_size: NA
v_call: TRBV28
d_call: NA
cdr3_aa: CASSQTIPETDTQYF
cdr3_nt: TGTGCCAGCAGTCAGACCATCCCGGAGACAGATACGCAGTATTTT